The 15 T cell receptor beta chains presented below share a single source sample, sequenced in a study of CD8+ T cells in alopecia areata. Sequencing relied on a cDNA template that was reverse transcribed from extracted RNA. Here immunoSEQ multiplex PCR was the method, and the copy in TCRdb shows in-frame clones only, minus some. The sample has fewer than 200,000 clones, less than 80% seen once. The sequenced sample was CD8+ T cells sorted from blood, obtained at week 0. The receptors were gathered from a human donor with alopecia areata.

This clone was seen only a few times. The chain joins TRBV29-1 to TRBJ2-1, with 10 bases that match TRBD1. CDR1 and CDR2 (germline): SQVTM, ANQGSEA. The CDR3 is made up of 13 amino acids. The V and J ends lost 4 bases and 6 bases, in that order; junction bases with no gene match: 3. CDR3 in amino acids: CSVGDRGPNEQFF. The CDR3 DNA reads as TGCAGCGTTGGGGACAGGGGTCCCAATGAGCAGTTCTTC.

J is TRBJ1-1 and V is TRBV2; a weak D match, TRBD1 (6 bases). The CDR3 runs to 12 residues. Germline V gene lookup returns CDR1 SNHLY and CDR2 FYNNEI. CDR3 in amino acids: CGAAGAATEAFF. The CDR3 coding sequence is TGTGGAGCCGCGGGGGCGGCCACTGAAGCTTTCTTT.

The chain joins TRBV30 to TRBJ2-5, with D maybe TRBD2 (7 bases). The V and J ends lost 5 bases and 7 bases respectively, with 14 bases between them. The CDR3 sequence is 12 residues long. Germline V gene lookup returns CDR1 GTSNPN and CDR2 SVGIG (reference sequence). Written as DNA, the CDR3 is TGTGCCTGGGGGGGGGCCGCGCGGACCCAGTACTTC. This translates into CAWGGAARTQYF.

This clone was counted a few times. The V and J genes are TRBV30 and TRBJ2-1, with D tentatively TRBD1 or TRBD2 (5 bases each). The germline CDR1 and CDR2 sequences are GTSNPN and SVGIG (reference sequence). The length of the CDR3 is 10 residues. V was trimmed by 1 base and J by 15 bases, leaving 10 bases between them. This CDR3 reads CAWSAGPSFF. CDR3 bases: TGTGCCTGGAGTGCGGGGCCATCGTTCTTC.

The table lists this clone with a few counts. The V and J genes are TRBV30 and TRBJ1-4; D gene ambiguous. V lost 0 bases to trimming and J lost 10 bases, with 21 bases between them. This CDR3 is 16 amino acids long. Germline CDR1 GTSNPN, CDR2 SVGIG (reference sequence). CDR3 in DNA: TGTGCCTGGAGTGTAATCTGGGCACTCATCTACAGAAAACTGTTTTTT. Protein product: CAWSVIWALIYRKLFF.

The chain has TRBV7-9 and TRBJ2-1; D remains ambiguous. The CDR3 extends over 16 amino acids. Per the germline V gene, CDR1 is SEHNR and CDR2 is FQNEAQ (reference sequence). Trimming took 5 bases from V and 4 from J, leaving 18 bases between them. Here the CDR3 DNA reads TGTGCCAGCAGCAGTAGGTCGACACGTGAATACAATGAGCAGTTCTTC. This translates into CASSSRSTREYNEQFF.

This chain uses TRBV27 with TRBJ2-7, with 8 bases lining up with TRBD1. The CDR3 loop spans 15 amino acids. The germline V gene encodes CDR1 MNHEY and CDR2 SMNVEV (reference sequence). Trimming at V came to 5 bases and at J to 3 bases, leaving 9 bases not matched to a gene. As DNA, the CDR3 is TGTGCCAGCAGTGAGACAGGGGCCACTATCTACGAGCAGTACTTC. It encodes CASSETGATIYEQYF.

The chain is built from TRBV6-6 and TRBJ2-7, with D possibly being TRBD2 (5 bases). This CDR3 contains 11 residues. V was pared by 6 bases and J by 5 bases, with 8 bases between. Germline CDR1 is MNHNY and CDR2 is SVGAGI (reference sequence). DNA of the CDR3: TGTGCCAGCAGAGGACTCAACGAGCAGTACTTC. As protein: CASRGLNEQYF.

This clone was recorded a few times. The chain is built from TRBV13 and TRBJ2-5; D uncertain. The ends were cut back, 8 bases at V and 2 bases at J, with 12 bases in the middle. The germline V gene has CDR1 PRHDT and CDR2 FYEKMQ (reference sequence). The CDR3 covers 13 residues. The CDR3 loop is CASSLAEQETQYF. CDR3 DNA: TGTGCCAGCTCCTTGGCAGAGCAAGAGACCCAGTACTTC.

The chain has TRBV14 and TRBJ1-1; D remains unclear. CDR3 length: 12 residues. V lost 1 base and J 8 bases, leaving 8 bases between the germline ends. CDR1 and CDR2 (germline): SGHDN, FVKESK. DNA for the CDR3: TGTGCCAGCAGCCAAGTTGGGTCGGAAGCTTTCTTT. It codes for CASSQVGSEAFF.

V usage is TRBV28 and J usage is TRBJ1-1, with D perhaps TRBD1 (5 bases). Germline CDR1 MDHEN, CDR2 SYDVKM. The CDR3 has 16 amino acids. V lost 6 bases and J 0 bases, leaving 17 bases between the germline ends. CDR3 region: CASRRRQMRLNTEAFF. The CDR3 nucleotides read TGTGCCAGCAGGCGACGACAGATGAGGCTGAACACTGAAGCTTTCTTT.

The V and J genes are TRBV7-9 and TRBJ2-7; TRBD2 might be the D (5 bases). Germline-derived CDR1 and CDR2 are SEHNR and FQNEAQ (reference sequence). The length of the CDR3 is 15 residues. Trimming took 4 bases from V and 2 from J, leaving 15 bases between them. In DNA form, the CDR3 reads TGTGCCAGCAGCTCAACCGGGATCGGAGCCTACGAGCAGTACTTC. Residues: CASSSTGIGAYEQYF.

The chain couples TRBV15 to TRBJ2-2; D is ambiguous. This CDR3 comprises 15 residues. V was cut by 5 bases and J by 2 bases, with 12 bases left in between. Germline V CDR1 and CDR2: LNHNV, YYDKDF (reference sequence). CDR3 in amino acids: CATSRTDGNTGELFF. The CDR3 DNA is TGTGCCACCAGCCGCACGGACGGAAACACCGGGGAGCTGTTTTTT.

This chain joins TRBV4-1 and TRBJ2-1, with 8 bases that match TRBD2. CDR3 length: 16 residues. V dropped 3 bases and J dropped 2; count of bases not matched to a gene: 6. Germline CDR1 and CDR2: MGHRA and YSYEKL. The CDR3 spells CASSQDSGVTYNEQFF. CDR3 nucleotide sequence: TGCGCCAGCAGCCAGGATAGCGGGGTAACCTACAATGAGCAGTTCTTC.

There are a few counts of this clone. V gene TRBV21-1 combines with J gene TRBJ2-2; TRBD1, the table's D call, lacks a check against the DNA. TRBV21-1 is assigned pseudogene status. This CDR3 contains 16 residues. CDR3 residues: CASSGRQGEDAGELFF. The CDR3 DNA is TGTGCCAGCAGCGGGCGACAGGGAGAGGACGCCGGGGAGCTGTTTTTT.